The sequence of this T cell receptor (beta chain) was determined in a study of blood T cell repertoires in COVID-19. Study background: The United States, Italy and Spain provided the acute and convalescent COVID-19 samples.

This clone was observed once. Participants were aged about 18 to 89 years, lived in under 25 US areas, and enrolled virtually. The data were produced by immunoSEQ multiplex PCR, yet TCRdb's version contains in-frame clones alone and is incomplete. The table shows 130,000 to 150,000 clones, with roughly 89% occurring only once. Material: PBMCs or T cells enriched from blood (not recorded which). This clonotype originated in a woman aged 50 to 60 who had been exposed to COVID-19.

CDR3 in amino acids: CASNRQGSGNSPLHF. The CDR3 DNA reads as TGTGCCAGCAACCGGCAAGGGTCAGGGAACTCACCCCTCCACTTT. This chain connects TRBV3-1 (or the pseudogene TRBV3-2) to TRBJ1-6, with D possibly TRBD1 on 5 matching bases. The CDR3 is 15 residues long. The V end was cut by 7 bases, the J end by 10 bases, with 20 bases between. The germline gives CDR1 LGHDT, CDR2 YNNKEL (reference sequence).